This T cell receptor (beta chain) is from a study of regulatory T cells in long-lasting Graves disease. This clonotype was picked up a small number of times. The antigen is unknown. Study-wide results and caveats: Examination was confined to peripheral blood, excluding thyroid tissue.

Building of the TCR beta libraries involved iRepertoire HTBI primers and Arm-PCR of CDR3 regions. In TCRdb, the multiplex PCR reads were re-called with MiXCR into one record per CDR3 protein. The table has 700,000 or so distinct CDR3 sequences, about 30% seen once. Regarding time point: persistent/refractory GD, antithyroid drugs over 5 years with positive TRAb. Researchers made the TCR library from RNA that was extracted from PBMCs. This TCR was recovered from a female donor with Graves disease. Source: peripheral blood mononuclear cells (PBMCs), taken when the disease was refractory, from a patient treated with antithyroid drugs.

The CDR3 DNA reads as TGTGCCAGCTCCCGGGCCGTGAGCGGCAAAAACATTCAGTACTTC. The encoded protein is CASSRAVSGKNIQYF. The genes are TRBV6-1 and TRBJ2-4; maybe TRBD2 (5 bases). This CDR3 spans 15 amino acids. V lost 8 bases and J 3 bases, leaving 17 bases between the germline ends. The germline CDR1 and CDR2 sequences are MNHNS and SASEGT.